This T cell receptor beta chain comes out of a study of blood T cell repertoires in COVID-19. On the study more broadly: Material from acute and convalescent COVID-19 was sourced from the United States, Italy and Spain. T cells, B-cell-depleted T cells, or PBMCs provided the cDNA or gDNA that served as material.

This clone came up a few times. As processed by the authors: The authors estimated nucleated cell counts from reference gene primer amplification. Sequencing was performed with immunoSEQ multiplex PCR; in TCRdb, only in-frame clones are kept and a portion is missing. D and trimming were read from the DNA, whereas the V and J calls and clone size are those reported in that table. The sample yields about 290,000 clones, around nine tenths seen once. In Seattle, patients joined the study during active infection and were tracked longitudinally. Specimen: peripheral blood. The TCR was taken from a woman between 25 and 40 years old with COVID-19, enrolled during active disease.

CDR3: CASSPLDRGPEKLFF. CDR3 nucleotides: TGTGCCAGCAGCCCACTCGACAGGGGGCCTGAAAAACTGTTTTTT. The chain combines TRBV7-9 with TRBJ1-4; 10 bases map to TRBD1. The CDR3 totals 15 residues. J lost 7 bases, V lost 5 bases, and 7 bases had no gene match. The V gene's germline CDR1 is SEHNR and CDR2 FQNEAQ (reference sequence).